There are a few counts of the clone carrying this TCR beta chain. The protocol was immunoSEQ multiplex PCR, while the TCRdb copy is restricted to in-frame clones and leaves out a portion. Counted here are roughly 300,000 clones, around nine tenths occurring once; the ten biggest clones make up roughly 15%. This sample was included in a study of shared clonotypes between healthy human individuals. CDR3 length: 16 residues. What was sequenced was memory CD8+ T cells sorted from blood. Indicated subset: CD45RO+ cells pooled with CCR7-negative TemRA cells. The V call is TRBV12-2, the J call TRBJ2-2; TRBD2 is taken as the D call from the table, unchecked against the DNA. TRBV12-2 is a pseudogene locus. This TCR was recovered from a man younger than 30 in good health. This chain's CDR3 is CASRLGAIPNTGELFF. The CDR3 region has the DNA TGTGCAAGTCGCTTAGGTGCGATTCCTAACACCGGGGAGCTGTTTTTT.